A selection of T cell receptor beta chains follows, all from one sample in a study of identical twins' blood T cells. TCRdb recomputed calls from the 5' RACE reads with MiXCR, one row per CDR3 protein. The sample carries hundreds of thousands of distinct CDR3 sequences, roughly 30% recorded once. Material for sequencing was PBMCs. The receptors stem from a woman aged 18-49 years in good health. Both conserved end residues are part of each CDR3. A D gene is named only where the DNA matches it firmly. Rows give clone size only sometimes, using once, few, many, or a class for an expanded clone.

clone_size: many
j_call: TRBJ1-5
v_call: TRBV6-1
d_call: TRBD1
cdr3_nt: TGTGCCAGCAGAGTAGACAGGGGAAGGAATCAGCCCCAGCATTTT
cdr3_aa: CASRVDRGRNQPQHF

clone_size: few
j_call: TRBJ1-1
v_call: TRBV12-3/TRBV12-4
d_call: NA
cdr3_nt: TGTGCCAGCAGGCCAACAGGCGGGGGCCTAGAGACTGAAGCTTTCTTT
cdr3_aa: CASRPTGGGLETEAFF

clone_size: NA
j_call: TRBJ2-3
v_call: TRBV29-1
d_call: TRBD1
cdr3_nt: TGCAGCGTTCCGACAGGGCTGGTCACAGATACGCAGTATTTT
cdr3_aa: CSVPTGLVTDTQYF

clone_size: once
j_call: TRBJ2-7
v_call: TRBV29-1
d_call: NA
cdr3_nt: TGCAGCGTAGGCAGGGCGAGCGAGCAGTACTTC
cdr3_aa: CSVGRASEQYF

clone_size: few
j_call: TRBJ1-1
v_call: TRBV20-1
d_call: NA
cdr3_nt: TGCAGTGCTAGAGGGGGACAAACTAACACTGAAGCTTTCTTT
cdr3_aa: CSARGGQTNTEAFF

clone_size: NA
j_call: TRBJ2-1
v_call: TRBV5-6
d_call: TRBD2
cdr3_nt: TGTGCCAGCAGCTTGGTATCGGGACTAGCGGGAGCGGATGAGCAGTTCTTC
cdr3_aa: CASSLVSGLAGADEQFF

clone_size: NA
j_call: TRBJ1-5
v_call: TRBV20-1
d_call: NA
cdr3_nt: TGCAGTGCCAAGGACGGGGGGAAGCAGCCCCAGCATTTT
cdr3_aa: CSAKDGGKQPQHF

clone_size: NA
j_call: TRBJ2-1
v_call: TRBV7-9
d_call: NA
cdr3_nt: TGTGCCAGCAGCGCCGCCAGTTACAATGAGCAGTTCTTC
cdr3_aa: CASSAASYNEQFF

clone_size: few
j_call: TRBJ2-1
v_call: TRBV5-1
d_call: TRBD2
cdr3_nt: TGCGCCAGCAGTCTGGGGGGGGGACTATACAATGAGCAGTTCTTC
cdr3_aa: CASSLGGGLYNEQFF

clone_size: NA
j_call: TRBJ2-2
v_call: TRBV12-3/TRBV12-4
d_call: NA
cdr3_nt: TGTGCCAGCAGTTTTCGAGCCGGGGAGCTGTTTTTT
cdr3_aa: CASSFRAGELFF

clone_size: NA
j_call: TRBJ1-2
v_call: TRBV29-1
d_call: TRBD1
cdr3_nt: TGCAGCGTGCACAGGGGACCCAACTATGGCTACACCTTC
cdr3_aa: CSVHRGPNYGYTF

clone_size: NA
j_call: TRBJ2-3
v_call: TRBV7-2
d_call: NA
cdr3_nt: TGTGCCAGCAGCTTAGCACTAGCCTCTAGCACAGATACGCAGTATTTT
cdr3_aa: CASSLALASSTDTQYF

clone_size: few
j_call: TRBJ1-4
v_call: TRBV2
d_call: TRBD1
cdr3_nt: TGTGCCAGCAGAGCCGGGACAGGCGAAAAACTGTTTTTT
cdr3_aa: CASRAGTGEKLFF

clone_size: many
j_call: TRBJ2-2
v_call: TRBV7-8
d_call: TRBD2
cdr3_nt: TGTGCCAGCAGCTCAACAAGCGGGGCTTATAGGGGGGAGCTGTTTTTT
cdr3_aa: CASSSTSGAYRGELFF

clone_size: few
j_call: TRBJ2-1
v_call: TRBV2
d_call: TRBD1
cdr3_nt: TGTGCCAGCCTGGGACAGCTAACCTACAATGAGCAGTTCTTC
cdr3_aa: CASLGQLTYNEQFF

clone_size: few
j_call: TRBJ2-3
v_call: TRBV20-1
d_call: NA
cdr3_nt: TGCAGTGCTAGACATGCCACAGATACGCAGTATTTT
cdr3_aa: CSARHATDTQYF

clone_size: NA
j_call: TRBJ2-7
v_call: TRBV10-3
d_call: NA
cdr3_nt: TGTGCCATCAGTGAGAAGGACGAGCAGTACTTC
cdr3_aa: CAISEKDEQYF

clone_size: NA
j_call: TRBJ1-2
v_call: TRBV29-1
d_call: NA
cdr3_nt: TGCAGCGTTGTAGCCGCAGATGGCTACACCTTC
cdr3_aa: CSVVAADGYTF

clone_size: few
j_call: TRBJ2-6
v_call: TRBV2
d_call: TRBD1
cdr3_nt: TGTGCCAGCAGTGAAAGACAGGGGTCTTCTGGGGCCAACGTCCTGACTTTC
cdr3_aa: CASSERQGSSGANVLTF

clone_size: NA
j_call: TRBJ1-2
v_call: TRBV10-2
d_call: NA
cdr3_nt: TGCGCCAGCAGTGCTTTTGAAAGCTATGGCTACACCTTC
cdr3_aa: CASSAFESYGYTF

clone_size: NA
j_call: TRBJ2-3
v_call: TRBV15
d_call: TRBD2
cdr3_nt: TGTGCCACCAGCAGAGGAGGAAAATCGGGAGGGCCAGGAGATACGCAGTATTTT
cdr3_aa: CATSRGGKSGGPGDTQYF

clone_size: NA
j_call: TRBJ2-7
v_call: TRBV27
d_call: NA
cdr3_nt: TGTGCCAGCAGTTTCCGGGACGGCTACGAGCAGTACTTC
cdr3_aa: CASSFRDGYEQYF

clone_size: NA
j_call: TRBJ1-1
v_call: TRBV29-1
d_call: NA
cdr3_nt: TGCAGCGTTTCGTGGAGACTCTCGAACACTGAAGCTTTCTTT
cdr3_aa: CSVSWRLSNTEAFF

clone_size: few
j_call: TRBJ1-1
v_call: TRBV3-1
d_call: NA
cdr3_nt: TGTGCCAGCAGCCAAGCGTACAGTAACACTGAAGCTTTCTTT
cdr3_aa: CASSQAYSNTEAFF